These 9 T cell receptor beta chains were all obtained from the same sample, sequenced in a study of T cell repertoires in cytomegalovirus infection. These receptors have no known antigen. TCRdb re-derived calls from the reads in MiXCR, one entry per CDR3 protein. Counted here are 700,000 to 850,000 distinct CDR3 sequences, over 25% occurring once; the ten biggest clones make up around 12%. The starting material was cultured CD8+ T cells from PBMCs, obtained from culture after CMV antigen stimulation. These receptors came from a human donor in good health (CMV status not recorded). Some clones in this sample may be carry-over from other donors' samples.

This chain joins TRBV2 and TRBJ2-5; no firm D call. V was shortened by 8 bases and J by 2 bases, with 12 bases between the two germline ends. This CDR3 has 13 residues. Per the germline V gene, CDR1 is SNHLY and CDR2 is FYNNEI. The CDR3: CASPGAPQETQYF. The CDR3, as DNA: TGTGCCAGCCCAGGCGCTCCACAAGAGACCCAGTACTTC.

This clonotype showed up many times. The chain carries TRBV7-9 and TRBJ1-6, with D possibly matching TRBD1 (5 bases). CDR1 and CDR2 (germline): SEHNR, FQNEAQ (reference sequence). The CDR3 length is 16 residues. With 5 bases removed from V and 4 bases from J, the gap between germline ends came to 15 bases. The CDR3 protein is CASSPLGVRYNSPLHF. The CDR3 DNA sequence: TGTGCCAGCAGCCCACTGGGGGTACGGTATAATTCACCCCTCCACTTT.

The rearrangement links TRBV6-5 to TRBJ2-5; D remains unclear. Trimming cost V 2 bases and J 0 bases, with 13 bases left between them. The CDR3 is 16 amino acids. In germline, CDR1 is MNHEY, CDR2 SVGAGI. The CDR3 protein is CASSYVGSEYQETQYF. DNA of the CDR3: TGTGCCAGCAGTTACGTAGGCTCAGAGTACCAAGAGACCCAGTACTTC.

J is TRBJ2-7 and V is TRBV12-5, with TRBD1 matching over 9 bases. The junction had 10 bases not matched to a gene; V was cut back by 3 bases and J by 4 bases. Germline values: CDR1 LGHNT, CDR2 FRNRAP. CDR3 length: 16 amino acids. CDR3 residues: CASGFAPGQGSYEQYF. In DNA form, the CDR3 reads TGTGCTAGTGGTTTTGCGCCGGGACAGGGTTCATACGAGCAGTACTTC.

The chain employs TRBV12-3 or TRBV12-4 and TRBJ1-2; no clear D. V was cut by 2 bases and J by 8 bases, with 12 bases left in between. The CDR3 has 13 amino acids. The CDR3 bases are TGTGCCAGCAGTTTATACACGACATCAGGCTACACCTTC. Protein product: CASSLYTTSGYTF.

The CDR3 bases are TGTGCCAGCACCATGAGGAGGGGGGCCACAGATACGCAGTATTTT. It encodes CASTMRRGATDTQYF. J is TRBJ2-3 and V is TRBV5-3; TRBD1 or TRBD2 may be the D gene (6 bases each). TRBV5-3 is annotated as an ORF whose role is uncertain. V was trimmed by 8 bases and J by 2 bases, leaving 18 bases between them. CDR3 length equals 15 residues.

This clonotype showed up just a few times. This sequence joins TRBV6-6 and TRBJ1-5; no reliable D call. From germline, CDR1 is MNHNY and CDR2 SVGAGI (reference sequence). This CDR3 contains 16 residues. Between the trimmed V and J ends, which lost 7 bases and 1 base, there was a span of 17 bases. In DNA, the CDR3 is TGTGCCAGCACCATTCTCTTGGGGAGCAGCAATCAGCCCCAGCATTTT. Translation gives CASTILLGSSNQPQHF.

The rearrangement links TRBV7-8 to TRBJ1-5, with D possibly TRBD1 on 6 matching bases. CDR3 length: 15 residues. Germline CDR1 and CDR2: SGHVS and FQNEAQ. Trimming pared 6 bases from V and 4 bases from J, leaving 16 bases between. CDR3: CASRDTGSTNQPQHF. The CDR3 nucleotides are TGTGCCAGCAGGGATACAGGGAGCACGAATCAGCCCCAGCATTTT.

This clonotype was counted at least ten times. This chain connects TRBV12-3 or TRBV12-4 to TRBJ1-1, with D tentatively TRBD1 (5 bases). The ends were cut back, 3 bases at V and 3 bases at J, with 8 bases in the middle. This CDR3 contains 13 residues. CDR3 sequence (DNA): TGTGCCAGCAGTTTTGGGGGGGACACTGAAGCTTTCTTT. This encodes CASSFGGDTEAFF.